This T cell receptor (beta chain) was recovered during a study of shared clonotypes between healthy human individuals. Turning to the study itself: Those who served as donors were a couple of women and a few men between the ages of 18 and 49.

Comment on this clone: Its cognate antigen is unknown.

Data came from immunoSEQ multiplex PCR; TCRdb stores just in-frame clones and leaves some out. The sample carries under 350,000 clones, roughly 84% recorded once. The study, taken as a whole, reports: With few donors, the genetic and exposure-history diversity represented was limited. Between four donors, naive CD4 clonotypes were shared at a level of about 5%. Across subsets, estimated richness was generally greater for naive than for memory populations.

In germline, CDR1 is MNHEY, CDR2 SVGAGI. Between the trimmed V and J ends, which lost 6 bases and 6 bases, there was a span of 10 bases. The CDR3 contains 12 residues. This chain connects TRBV6-5 to TRBJ2-3, with D unclear. Sequencing was carried out using memory CD8+ T cells sorted from blood. Subset indicated: CD45RO+ cells pooled with CCR7-negative TemRA cells. The clonotype originates from a young man in good health. CDR3 sequence reads: CASRPRVDTQYF. DNA of the CDR3: TGTGCCAGCAGGCCCCGGGTGGATACGCAGTATTTT.